One and the same sample provided the 11 T cell receptor beta chains below, sequenced in a study of graft-versus-host responses after intestinal transplantation. Their specific antigens are unknown. Assay used: immunoSEQ multiplex PCR; TCRdb lists only in-frame clones, some missing. In the table there are more than 95,000 clones, roughly 87% of which are singletons. The material sequenced was unstimulated CD4+ T cells sorted from spleen or lymph node cells, taken before intestinal transplant. These receptors were obtained from a human donor who received an intestinal transplant.

The chain recombines TRBV30 with TRBJ2-3, with D perhaps matching TRBD2 (5 bases). CDR1 is GTSNPN, CDR2 SVGIG, per germline (reference sequence). The CDR3 totals 13 residues. Trimming removed 3 bases from V and 4 bases from J, with 11 bases in between. CDR3 amino acids: CAWRRGRADTQYF. CDR3 bases: TGTGCCTGGAGGCGAGGGAGAGCAGATACGCAGTATTTT.

In DNA, the CDR3 is TGTGCCAGCAGGATGACTAGAGGGACAGGAGGAGCTTTCTTT. Amino acid sequence: CASRMTRGTGGAFF. This sequence joins TRBV6-1 and TRBJ1-1; TRBD1 matches at 8 bases. The V gene end was trimmed by 6 bases and the J gene end by 10 bases; junction bases not matched to a gene: 13. Germline lookup yields CDR1 MNHNS and CDR2 SASEGT. CDR3 length: 14 amino acids.

The genes are TRBV27 and TRBJ2-7; 9 nucleotides align to TRBD2. The germline gives CDR1 MNHEY, CDR2 SMNVEV (reference sequence). The CDR3 is made up of 15 amino acids. Unmatched junction bases numbered 5, after V lost 2 bases and J lost 3 bases. The CDR3 reads CASSLTGTSIYEQYF. The CDR3 nucleotides read TGTGCCAGCAGTTTAACCGGGACTAGCATCTACGAGCAGTACTTC.

The chain recombines TRBV13 with TRBJ2-3; 7 positions agree with TRBD2. The CDR3 extends over 16 amino acids. The ends lost 4 bases at V and 1 base at J; junction bases unmatched: 8. Germline CDR1 and CDR2: PRHDT and FYEKMQ (reference sequence). CDR3 nucleotide sequence: TGTGCCAGCAGCTGGGCTCCGACTAGCCGCACAGATACGCAGTATTTT. Translating it yields CASSWAPTSRTDTQYF.

This chain links TRBV6-5 with TRBJ2-5; the D is unclear. The CDR3 length is 15 residues. Trimming cost V 0 bases and J 5 bases, with 13 bases left between them. Germline V gives CDR1 MNHEY, CDR2 SVGAGI. CDR3 in amino acids: CASSYSTLNWETQYF. In DNA, the CDR3 is TGTGCCAGCAGTTACTCGACCCTGAATTGGGAGACCCAGTACTTC.

This rearrangement joins TRBV18 to TRBJ1-1, with D uncertain. The CDR3 extends over 12 amino acids. CDR1 KGHSH and CDR2 LQKENI come from the germline V gene. V shed 3 bases and J shed 6 bases, with 8 bases lying between them. The CDR3 spells CASSPMKAEAFF. The CDR3, as DNA: TGTGCCAGCTCACCCATGAAGGCTGAAGCTTTCTTT. The full variable domain, its missing parts supplied by reference TRBV18 and TRBJ1-1, is NAGVMQNPRHLVRRRGQEARLRCSPMKGHSHVYWYRQLPEEGLKFMVYLQKENIIDESGMPKERFSAEFPKEGPSILRIQQVVRGDSAAYFCASSPMKAEAFFGQGTRLTVV.

Here the CDR3 DNA reads TGTGCCAGTACTAGCGAAGGGGAGGATGAGCAGTTCTTC. Translated: CASTSEGEDEQFF. This chain connects TRBV2 to TRBJ2-1; 7 positions agree with TRBD2. CDR1 SNHLY and CDR2 FYNNEI come from the germline V gene. The CDR3 is 13 residues long. The V gene end was trimmed by 9 bases and the J gene end by 8 bases; junction bases not matched to a gene: 10. The full variable domain, rest sourced from reference TRBV2 and TRBJ2-1, is EPEVTQTPSHQVTQMGQEVILRCVPISNHLYFYWYRQILGQKVEFLVSFYNNEISEKSEIFDDQFSVERPDGSNFTLKIRSTKLEDSAMYFCASTSEGEDEQFFGPGTRLTVL.

The chain has TRBV5-1 and TRBJ2-1, with 8 positions matching TRBD1. This CDR3 contains 16 residues. After removal of 2 bases from V and 0 bases from J, the junction contained 4 bases not matched to a gene. The germline V gene has CDR1 SGHRS and CDR2 YFSETQ. CDR3 in DNA: TGCGCCAGCAGCTTAATCGGACAGGGCTCCTACAATGAGCAGTTCTTC. It specifies CASSLIGQGSYNEQFF.

The chain is built from TRBV4-1 and TRBJ2-7; TRBD2 matches at 8 bases. Germline V lookup: CDR1 MGHRA, CDR2 YSYEKL. V lost 0 bases to trimming and J lost 3 bases; unmatched junction nucleotides: 10. CDR3 size: 17 residues. The CDR3 coding sequence is TGCGCCAGCAGCCAAGATCTACCAGCGGGAGTTAACTACGAGCAGTACTTC. This gives the protein CASSQDLPAGVNYEQYF.

This clone was seen a single time. The chain uses TRBV30 and TRBJ1-5; D gene ambiguous. The CDR3 consists of 13 residues. CDR1 is GTSNPN and CDR2 is SVGIG in the germline V gene (reference sequence). V dropped 0 bases and J dropped 5 bases, with 8 bases sitting between them. As DNA, the CDR3 is TGTGCCTGGAGTGTACACCAGTATCAGCCCCAGCATTTT. Its protein product is CAWSVHQYQPQHF. The full variable domain, with the rest looked up from reference TRBV30 and TRBJ1-5, is SQTIHQWPATLVQPVGSPLSLECTVEGTSNPNLYWYRQAAGRGLQLLFYSVGIGQISSEVPQNLSASRPQDRQFILSSKKLLLSDSGFYLCAWSVHQYQPQHFGDGTRLSIL.

The rearrangement links TRBV12-5 to TRBJ2-1; no firm D call. Germline V CDR1 and CDR2: LGHNT, FRNRAP. Deletions cut 0 bases from V and 4 bases from J, with 7 bases between. CDR3 length equals 14 residues. CDR3 amino acids: CASGLVPIYNEQFF. The CDR3 nucleotides read TGTGCTAGTGGTTTGGTACCTATATACAATGAGCAGTTCTTC.